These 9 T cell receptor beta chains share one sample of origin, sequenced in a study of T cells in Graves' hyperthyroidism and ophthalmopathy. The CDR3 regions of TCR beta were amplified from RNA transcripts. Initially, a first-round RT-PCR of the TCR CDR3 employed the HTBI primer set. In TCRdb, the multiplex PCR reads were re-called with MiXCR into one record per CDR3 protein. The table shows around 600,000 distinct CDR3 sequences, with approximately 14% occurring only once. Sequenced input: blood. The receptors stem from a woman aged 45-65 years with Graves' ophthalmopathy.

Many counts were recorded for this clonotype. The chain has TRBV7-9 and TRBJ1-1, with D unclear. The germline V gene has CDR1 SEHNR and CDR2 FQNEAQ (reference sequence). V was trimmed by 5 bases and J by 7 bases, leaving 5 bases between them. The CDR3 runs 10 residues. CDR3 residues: CASSKFEAFF. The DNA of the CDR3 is TGTGCCAGCAGCAAATTTGAAGCTTTCTTT.

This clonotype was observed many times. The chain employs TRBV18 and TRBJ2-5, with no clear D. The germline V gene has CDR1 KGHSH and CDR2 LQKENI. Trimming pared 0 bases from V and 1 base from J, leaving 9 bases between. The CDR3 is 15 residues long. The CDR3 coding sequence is TGTGCCAGCTCACCACCGGCCCTCTCCCAAGAGACCCAGTACTTC. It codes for CASSPPALSQETQYF. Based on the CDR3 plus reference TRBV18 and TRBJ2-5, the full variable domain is NAGVMQNPRHLVRRRGQEARLRCSPMKGHSHVYWYRQLPEEGLKFMVYLQKENIIDESGMPKERFSAEFPKEGPSILRIQQVVRGDSAAYFCASSPPALSQETQYFGPGTRLLVL.

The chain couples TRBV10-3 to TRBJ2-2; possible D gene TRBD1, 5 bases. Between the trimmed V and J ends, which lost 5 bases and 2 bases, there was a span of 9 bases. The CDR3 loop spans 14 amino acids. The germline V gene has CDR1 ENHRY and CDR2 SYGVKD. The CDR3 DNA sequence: TGTGCCATCAGTCCGACAGATAACACCGGGGAGCTGTTTTTT. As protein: CAISPTDNTGELFF.

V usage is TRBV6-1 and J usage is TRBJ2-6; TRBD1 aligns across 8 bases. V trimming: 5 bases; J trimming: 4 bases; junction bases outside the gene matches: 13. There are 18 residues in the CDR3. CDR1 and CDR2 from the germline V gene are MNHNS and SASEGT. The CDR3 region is CASSSLPGQVPGANVLTF. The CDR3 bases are TGTGCCAGCAGTTCCTTACCGGGACAGGTCCCCGGGGCCAACGTCCTGACTTTC.

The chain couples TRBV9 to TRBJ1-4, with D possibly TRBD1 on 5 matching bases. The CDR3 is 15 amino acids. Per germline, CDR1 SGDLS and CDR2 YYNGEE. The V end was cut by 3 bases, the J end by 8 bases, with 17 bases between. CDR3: CASSGWGTAEEKLFF. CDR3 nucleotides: TGTGCCAGCAGCGGATGGGGGACTGCAGAAGAAAAACTGTTTTTT. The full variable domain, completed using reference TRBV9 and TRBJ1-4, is DSGVTQTPKHLITATGQRVTLRCSPRSGDLSVYWYQQSLDQGLQFLIQYYNGEERAKGNILERFSAQQFPDLHSELNLSSLELGDSALYFCASSGWGTAEEKLFFGSGTQLSVL.

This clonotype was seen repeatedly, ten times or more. CDR3 region: CASSSGLRQETQYF. CDR3 sequence (DNA): TGTGCCAGCAGCTCGGGACTACGACAAGAGACCCAGTACTTC. V and J are TRBV7-6 and TRBJ2-5, with 7 bases that match TRBD2. Germline V gives CDR1 SGHVS, CDR2 FNYEAQ. The ends lost 4 bases at V and 2 bases at J; junction bases unmatched: 4. The CDR3 consists of 14 residues.

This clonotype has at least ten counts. CDR3 bases: TGTGCCAGCCCCCTTACCCTGGGTAGCGGGAGAAACAATGAGCAGTTCTTC. Protein: CASPLTLGSGRNNEQFF. The chain uses TRBV2 and TRBJ2-1, with 9 nucleotides matching TRBD2. The CDR3 is 17 residues long. CDR1 and CDR2 from the germline V gene are SNHLY and FYNNEI. J gave up 5 bases and V 8 bases, and 16 bases lay outside the gene matches.

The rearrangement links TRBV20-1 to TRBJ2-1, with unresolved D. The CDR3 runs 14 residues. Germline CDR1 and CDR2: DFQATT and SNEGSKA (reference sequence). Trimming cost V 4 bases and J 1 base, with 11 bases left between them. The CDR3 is CSAMSRVSYNEQFF. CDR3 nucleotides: TGCAGTGCTATGAGTCGTGTGTCCTACAATGAGCAGTTCTTC.

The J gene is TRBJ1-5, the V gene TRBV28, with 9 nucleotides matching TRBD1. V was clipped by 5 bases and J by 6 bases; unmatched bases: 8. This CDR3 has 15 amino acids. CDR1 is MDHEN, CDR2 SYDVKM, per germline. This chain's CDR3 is CASSVPMGQGQPQHF. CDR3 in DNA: TGTGCCAGCAGTGTCCCCATGGGACAGGGTCAGCCCCAGCATTTT.